A selection of T cell receptor beta chains follows, all from one sample in a study of blood T cell repertoires in COVID-19. Repertoires were generated with immunoSEQ multiplex PCR, while TCRdb's copy carries only in-frame clones and drops some. Altogether 86,000 or so clones are present, 90% to 95% being singletons, with the ten largest covering 3.5% to 5%. The sequencing sample was made of peripheral blood. The receptors were sampled from a human donor with active COVID-19. The donor label of this sample is uncertain. The conserved cysteine and the conserved F or W are not part of the CDR3 here. The order of the fields is CDR3 length, V gene, clone size, D gene, J gene, CDR3 protein. The D gene is left open where the match is weak. A clone size is listed for some rows: how often the clone was seen (once, few, many), or a class if it is expanded.

12	TRBV7-9	few	-	TRBJ2-2	ASSITGDTGELF
13	TRBV7-6	-	TRBD1	TRBJ1-1	ASSLVGGQGSEAF
15	TRBV6-1	-	-	TRBJ1-2	ASSEEGVLVPNYGYT
10	TRBV24-1	-	-	TRBJ1-5	ATGRGGQPQH
11	TRBV29-1	-	TRBD1	TRBJ1-6	SVLDRGTSPLH
13	TRBV9	-	TRBD2	TRBJ2-7	ASSVAGGNSYEQY
14	TRBV18	-	-	TRBJ1-6	ASSPNWQGSSSPLH
13	TRBV19	once	-	TRBJ2-2	ASSIPQGQTGELF
14	TRBV5-1	-	TRBD1	TRBJ1-1	ASSLGNVGQGFEAF
11	TRBV2	-	-	TRBJ1-6	ASKDRMNSPLH
16	TRBV27	-	TRBD1	TRBJ1-1	ASSKTLVTGGVNTEAF
13	TRBV6-4	-	TRBD2	TRBJ2-1	ASSLLAGSPNEQF
12	TRBV18	-	TRBD1	TRBJ1-5	ASSPGDRVQPQH
16	TRBV15	-	-	TRBJ2-3	ATSREKSRGASTDTQY
11	TRBV5-8	-	TRBD1	TRBJ2-1	ASSLHRGNEQF
9	TRBV28	-	-	TRBJ2-3	ASSPGNTQY
13	TRBV3-1/TRBV3-2	-	TRBD1	TRBJ2-7	ASSPAGQGGYEQY
14	TRBV4-3	-	TRBD1	TRBJ2-1	ASSQDDGTGHNEQF
13	TRBV4-2	-	-	TRBJ1-2	ASSPNPMTNYGYT
11	TRBV7-9	-	-	TRBJ1-2	ASSPRANYGYT
13	TRBV7-2	-	TRBD2	TRBJ2-2	ASSPRGGSAGELF
12	TRBV19	-	-	TRBJ1-1	ASRGFGINTEAF
12	TRBV27	-	TRBD2	TRBJ2-7	ASSYAGGSYEQY
14	TRBV6-4	-	TRBD1	TRBJ2-3	ASSLKGQGGTDTQY
15	TRBV7-2	-	TRBD2	TRBJ2-3	ASSLRLAVGRRDTQY
13	TRBV5-6	once	TRBD1	TRBJ1-1	ASSLFGTGGTEAF
15	TRBV7-8	-	TRBD1	TRBJ1-6	ASSLRPRAGGNSPLH
14	TRBV5-1	-	TRBD2	TRBJ2-5	ASRPRLAGAEETQY
13	TRBV19	-	-	TRBJ1-2	ASSINSGTNYGYT
12	TRBV10-3	-	-	TRBJ2-7	AIRLQGSRGEQY
12	TRBV5-1	once	-	TRBJ1-2	ASSSPGDWGGYT
13	TRBV3-1/TRBV3-2	-	-	TRBJ1-4	ASSQAGQTNEKLF
15	TRBV4-2	once	TRBD1	TRBJ2-1	ASSQDGAGGFDNEQF
17	TRBV3-1/TRBV3-2	-	TRBD1	TRBJ1-3	ASSQSYSVGDRAGNTIY
15	TRBV9	-	-	TRBJ1-1	ASSPPGVEGLNTEAF
8	TRBV6-6	-	-	TRBJ1-2	ATRTEGYT
14	TRBV28	-	TRBD1	TRBJ2-2	ASNPGTGDNTGELF
12	TRBV2	few	-	TRBJ1-6	ASSAGSYNSPLH
12	TRBV28	-	-	TRBJ2-3	ASSLRGLTDTQY
11	TRBV6-2/TRBV6-3	-	-	TRBJ1-1	ASSYSGGRRAF